This TCR beta chain was found in a study of blood T cell repertoires in COVID-19. Study-wide background: Samples of COVID-19 (acute and convalescent) were obtained from the United States, Italy and Spain. In each case, the material was cDNA or gDNA derived from T cells, B-cell-depleted T cells, or PBMCs.

Per the authors' pipeline: Amplification from reference gene primers served as the basis for estimated nucleated cell counts. The repertoire was sequenced with immunoSEQ multiplex PCR; TCRdb's copy has only in-frame clones and lacks some. D and trimming were read from the DNA, whereas the V and J calls and clone size are those reported in that table. The data hold roughly 53,000 clones, with roughly nine tenths observed a single time. The CDR3 runs to 13 residues. Germline V CDR1 and CDR2: MRHNA, SNTAGT. Deletions cut 7 bases from V and 2 bases from J, with 6 bases between. V and J are TRBV6-4 and TRBJ2-6, with D possibly matching TRBD1 (5 bases). The sample comprised peripheral blood. This receptor was identified in a man in his sixties with acute or convalescent COVID-19. This chain's CDR3 is CASMDTGANVLTF. The DNA of the CDR3 is TGTGCCAGCATGGACACTGGGGCCAACGTCCTGACTTTC.